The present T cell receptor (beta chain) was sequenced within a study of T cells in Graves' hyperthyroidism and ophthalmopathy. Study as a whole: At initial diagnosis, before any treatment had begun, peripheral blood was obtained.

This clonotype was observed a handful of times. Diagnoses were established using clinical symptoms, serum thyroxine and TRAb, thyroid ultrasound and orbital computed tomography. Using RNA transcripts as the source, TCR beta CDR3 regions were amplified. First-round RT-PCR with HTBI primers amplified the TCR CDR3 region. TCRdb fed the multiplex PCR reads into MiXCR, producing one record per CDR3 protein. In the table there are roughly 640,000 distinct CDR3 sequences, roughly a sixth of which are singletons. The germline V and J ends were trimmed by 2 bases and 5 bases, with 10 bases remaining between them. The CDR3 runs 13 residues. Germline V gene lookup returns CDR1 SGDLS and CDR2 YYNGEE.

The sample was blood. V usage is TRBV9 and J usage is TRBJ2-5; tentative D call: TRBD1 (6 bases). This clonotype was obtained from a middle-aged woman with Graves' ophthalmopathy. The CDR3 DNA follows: TGTGCCAGCAGCGTGGGGGCGTTGGAGACCCAGTACTTC. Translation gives CASSVGALETQYF.